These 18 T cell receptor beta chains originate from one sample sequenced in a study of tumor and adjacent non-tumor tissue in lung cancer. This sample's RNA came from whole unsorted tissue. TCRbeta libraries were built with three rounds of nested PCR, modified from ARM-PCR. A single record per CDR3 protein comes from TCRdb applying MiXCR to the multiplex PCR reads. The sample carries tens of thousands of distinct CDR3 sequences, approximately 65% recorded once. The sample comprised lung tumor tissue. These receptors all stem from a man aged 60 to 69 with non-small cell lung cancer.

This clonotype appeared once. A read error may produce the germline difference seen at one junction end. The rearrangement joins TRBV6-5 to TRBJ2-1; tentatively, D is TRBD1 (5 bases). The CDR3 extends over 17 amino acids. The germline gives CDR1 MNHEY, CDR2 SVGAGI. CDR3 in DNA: TGTGCCGGCAGTTACTCTGGTGGTTCAGGGATCAGTAATGAGCAGTTCTTC. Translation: CAGSYSGGSGISNEQFF.

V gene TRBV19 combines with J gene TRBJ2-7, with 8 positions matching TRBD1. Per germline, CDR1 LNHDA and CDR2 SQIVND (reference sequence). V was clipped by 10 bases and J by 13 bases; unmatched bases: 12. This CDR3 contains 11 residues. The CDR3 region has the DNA TGTGCCACGCGGACAGGGTTCGAGTACTACTTC. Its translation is CATRTGFEYYF.

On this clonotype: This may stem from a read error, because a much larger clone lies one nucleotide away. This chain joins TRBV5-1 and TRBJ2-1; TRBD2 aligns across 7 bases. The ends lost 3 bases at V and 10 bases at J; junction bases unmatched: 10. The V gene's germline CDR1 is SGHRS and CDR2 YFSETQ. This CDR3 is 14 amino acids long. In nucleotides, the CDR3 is TGCGCCAGCAGCTGTTATGGGAGGGGAGACGAGCAGTTCTTC. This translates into CASSCYGRGDEQFF.

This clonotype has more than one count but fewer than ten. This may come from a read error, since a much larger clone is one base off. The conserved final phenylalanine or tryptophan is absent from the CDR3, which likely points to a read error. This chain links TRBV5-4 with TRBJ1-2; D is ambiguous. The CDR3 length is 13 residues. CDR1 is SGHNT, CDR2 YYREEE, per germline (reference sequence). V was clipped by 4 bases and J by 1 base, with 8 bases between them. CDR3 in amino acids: CASSTDSNYGYTL. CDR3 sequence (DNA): TGTGCCAGCAGCACAGATAGTAACTATGGCTACACCTTA.

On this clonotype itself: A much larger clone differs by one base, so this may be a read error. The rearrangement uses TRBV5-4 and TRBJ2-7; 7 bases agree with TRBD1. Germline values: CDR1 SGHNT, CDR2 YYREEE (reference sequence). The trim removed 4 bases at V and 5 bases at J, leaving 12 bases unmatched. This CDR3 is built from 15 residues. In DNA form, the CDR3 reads TGTGCCAGCAGCACAGTTACCGGGACAGCCCACGAGCAGTACTTC. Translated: CASSTVTGTAHEQYF.

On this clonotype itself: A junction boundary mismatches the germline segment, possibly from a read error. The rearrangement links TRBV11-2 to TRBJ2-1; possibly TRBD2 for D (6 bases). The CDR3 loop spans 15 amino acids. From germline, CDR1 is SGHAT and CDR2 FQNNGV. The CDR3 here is CARSPHRGMRDEHLF. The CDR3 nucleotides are TGTGCCAGGAGCCCGCACCGGGGGATGAGGGATGAGCACCTCTTC. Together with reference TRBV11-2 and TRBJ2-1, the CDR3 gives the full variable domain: EAGVAQSPRYKIIEKRQSVAFWCNPISGHATLYWYQQILGQGPKLLIQFQNNGVVDDSQLPKDRFSAERLKGVDSTLKIQPAKLEDSAVYLCARSPHRGMRDEHLFGPGTRLTVL.

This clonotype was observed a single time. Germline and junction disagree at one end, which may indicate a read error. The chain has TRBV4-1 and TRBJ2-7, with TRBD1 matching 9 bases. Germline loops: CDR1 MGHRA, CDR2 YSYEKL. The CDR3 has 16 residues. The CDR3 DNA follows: TGCTCCAGCAGCCACGCGACGGGACAGGGCTCCTACGAGCAATACTTC. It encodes CSSSHATGQGSYEQYF.

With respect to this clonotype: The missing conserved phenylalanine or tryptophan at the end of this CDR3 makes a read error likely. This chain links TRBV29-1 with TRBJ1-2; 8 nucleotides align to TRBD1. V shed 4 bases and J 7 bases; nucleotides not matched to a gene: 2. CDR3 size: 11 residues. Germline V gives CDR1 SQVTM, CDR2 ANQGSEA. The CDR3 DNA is TGCAGCGTTGCAGGGGGCGTTGGCTACACCTCC. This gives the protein CSVAGGVGYTS.

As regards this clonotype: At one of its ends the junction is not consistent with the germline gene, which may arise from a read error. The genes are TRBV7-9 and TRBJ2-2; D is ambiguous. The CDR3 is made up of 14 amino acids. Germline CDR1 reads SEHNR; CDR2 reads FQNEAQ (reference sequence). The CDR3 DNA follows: TGTGCCAGCAGCTTAAGTGAGAACACCAGGGAGCTGTTTTTT. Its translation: CASSLSENTRELFF.

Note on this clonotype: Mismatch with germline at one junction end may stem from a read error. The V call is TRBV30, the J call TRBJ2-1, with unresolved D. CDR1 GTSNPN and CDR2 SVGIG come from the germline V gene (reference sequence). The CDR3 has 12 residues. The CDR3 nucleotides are TGTACCTGTAGTCCTCATGAGGCAGAGCAGTTCTTC. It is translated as CTCSPHEAEQFF. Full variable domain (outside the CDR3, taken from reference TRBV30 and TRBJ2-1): SQTIHQWPATLVQPVGSPLSLECTVEGTSNPNLYWYRQAAGRGLQLLFYSVGIGQISSEVPQNLSASRPQDRQFILSSKKLLLSDSGFYLCTCSPHEAEQFFGPGTRLTVL.

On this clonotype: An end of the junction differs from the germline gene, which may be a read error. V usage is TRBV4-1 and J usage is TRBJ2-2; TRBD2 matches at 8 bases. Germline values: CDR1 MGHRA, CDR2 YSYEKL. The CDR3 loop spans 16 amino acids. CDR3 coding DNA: TGCGGCAGCAGCCAAGTGTTGCGGGAGGTGGACGGGGAGCTGTTTTTT. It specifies CGSSQVLREVDGELFF.

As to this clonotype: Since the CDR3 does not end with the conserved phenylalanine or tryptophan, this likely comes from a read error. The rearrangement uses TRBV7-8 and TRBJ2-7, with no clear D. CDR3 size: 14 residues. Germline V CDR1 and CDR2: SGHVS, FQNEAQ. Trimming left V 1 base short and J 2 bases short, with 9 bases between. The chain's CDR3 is CASSLVRAAYEQYL. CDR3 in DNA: TGTGCCAGCAGCTTAGTAAGGGCGGCCTACGAGCAGTACCTC.

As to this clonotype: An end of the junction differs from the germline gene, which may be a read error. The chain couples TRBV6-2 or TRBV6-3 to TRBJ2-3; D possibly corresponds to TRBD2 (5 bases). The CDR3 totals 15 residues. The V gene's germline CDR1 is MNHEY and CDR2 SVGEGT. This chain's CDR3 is CASGKRRVGTNTQYF. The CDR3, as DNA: TGTGCCAGCGGGAAGCGGCGAGTGGGCACAAATACACAGTATTTT.

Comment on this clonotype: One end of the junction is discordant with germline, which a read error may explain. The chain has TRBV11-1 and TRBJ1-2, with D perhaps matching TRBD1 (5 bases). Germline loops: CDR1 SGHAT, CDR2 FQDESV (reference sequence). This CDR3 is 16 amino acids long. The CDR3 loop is CASSYRPTVNGYVYTF. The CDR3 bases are TGTGCCAGCAGTTATAGACCGACAGTGAACGGCTATGTCTACACCTTC.

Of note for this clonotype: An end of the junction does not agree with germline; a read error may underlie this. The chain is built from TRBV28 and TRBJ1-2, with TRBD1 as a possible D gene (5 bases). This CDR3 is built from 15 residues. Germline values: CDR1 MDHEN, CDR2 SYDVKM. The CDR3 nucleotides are TGTGCCACCAGTTTAGGGGCGACGAGAGACTATGGCTACACCTTC. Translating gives CATSLGATRDYGYTF.

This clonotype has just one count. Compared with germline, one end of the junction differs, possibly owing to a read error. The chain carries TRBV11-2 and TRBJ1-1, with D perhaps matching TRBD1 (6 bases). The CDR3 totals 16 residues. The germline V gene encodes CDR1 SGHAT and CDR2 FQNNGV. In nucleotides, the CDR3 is TGTACCAGTAGCTCCTGGGACACGTTCCGGAACACTGAAGCTTTCTTT. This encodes CTSSSWDTFRNTEAFF.

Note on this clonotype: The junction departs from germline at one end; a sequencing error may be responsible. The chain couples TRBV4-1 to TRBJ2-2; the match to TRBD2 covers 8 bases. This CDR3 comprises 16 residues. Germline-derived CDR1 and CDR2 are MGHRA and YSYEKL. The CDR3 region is CVSNQVLREVGGELFF. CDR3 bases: TGCGTCAGCAACCAAGTGTTGCGGGAGGTGGGCGGGGAGCTGTTTTTT.

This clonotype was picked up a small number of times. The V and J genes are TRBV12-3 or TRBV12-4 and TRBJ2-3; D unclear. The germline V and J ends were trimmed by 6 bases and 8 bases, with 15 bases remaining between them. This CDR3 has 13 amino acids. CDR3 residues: CASRLKSISTQYF. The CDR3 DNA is TGTGCCAGCAGGCTTAAGAGCATCAGTACGCAGTATTTT.